This TCR beta chain emerged from a study of T cell repertoires in cytomegalovirus infection. TCRdb passed the reads through MiXCR, listing each CDR3 protein once. The data hold roughly 990,000 distinct CDR3 sequences, with approximately 32% observed a single time. CDR1 and CDR2 from the germline V gene are SGHVS and FNYEAQ. The CDR3 consists of 17 residues. V shed 6 bases and J 6 bases; nucleotides not matched to a gene: 12. About this clonotype: Its specificity is not known.

The material was cultured CD8+ T cells from PBMCs, obtained from culture after CMV antigen stimulation. The V and J genes are TRBV7-6 and TRBJ2-1, with TRBD2 identical over 12 bases. The sequence derives from a human donor in good health (CMV status not recorded). Some clones in this sample may be carry-over from other donors' samples. The CDR3 spells CASRSTSGGPLGNEQFF. The CDR3, as DNA: TGTGCCAGCAGGTCCACTAGCGGGGGGCCCCTTGGCAATGAGCAGTTCTTC.